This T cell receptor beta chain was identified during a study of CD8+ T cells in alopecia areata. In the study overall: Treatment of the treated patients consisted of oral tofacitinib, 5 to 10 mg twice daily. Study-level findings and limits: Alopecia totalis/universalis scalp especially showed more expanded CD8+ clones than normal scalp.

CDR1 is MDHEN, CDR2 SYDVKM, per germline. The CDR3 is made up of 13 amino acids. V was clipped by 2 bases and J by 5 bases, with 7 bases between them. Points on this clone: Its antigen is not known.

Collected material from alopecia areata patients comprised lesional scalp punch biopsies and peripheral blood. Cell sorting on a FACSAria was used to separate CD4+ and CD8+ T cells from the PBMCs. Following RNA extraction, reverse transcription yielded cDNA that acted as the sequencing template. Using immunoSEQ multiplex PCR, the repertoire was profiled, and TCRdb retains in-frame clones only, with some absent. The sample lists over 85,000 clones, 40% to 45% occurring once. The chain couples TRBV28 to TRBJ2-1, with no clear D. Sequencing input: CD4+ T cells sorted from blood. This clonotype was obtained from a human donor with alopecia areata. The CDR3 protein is CASSLPENNEQFF. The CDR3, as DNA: TGTGCCAGCAGTTTACCCGAGAACAATGAGCAGTTCTTC.